This TCR beta chain was found in a study of cytomegalovirus exposure and HLA in healthy donors. Remarks on this clone: Its antigen is not identified.

The assay was immunoSEQ multiplex PCR, and TCRdb's table has in-frame clones only and misses some. The sample yields around 190,000 clones, roughly 83% seen once. The junction had 13 bases not matched to a gene; V was cut back by 8 bases and J by 7 bases. The CDR3 runs 14 residues. Germline CDR1 and CDR2: SQVTM and ANQGSEA. The donors belonged to the 120-subject validation cohort, separate from the 666-subject first cohort. Findings of the study overall: A few CMV-associated chains proved CMV antigen-specific in vitro. The authors enumerated roughly 160 TCR beta chains as linked to cytomegalovirus.

The source is a woman aged 18-29 years in good health and CMV-seronegative. The sequencing input was PBMCs. The chain links TRBV29-1 to TRBJ2-1; TRBD2 aligns across 8 bases. The CDR3 DNA reads as TGCAGCCATTCGAACGGGCTAGCGGGTAATGAGCAGTTCTTC. Translating gives CSHSNGLAGNEQFF.